This T cell receptor (beta chain) was observed in a study of blood T cell repertoires in COVID-19. Overall study: Material from acute and convalescent COVID-19 was sourced from the United States, Italy and Spain. T cells, B-cell-depleted T cells, or PBMCs supplied cDNA or gDNA.

With 1 base removed from V and 2 bases from J, the gap between germline ends came to 9 bases. From germline, CDR1 is SGHVS and CDR2 FNYEAQ. The CDR3 is 15 amino acids. Authors' data handling: The authors estimated nucleated cell counts from reference gene primer amplification. Here immunoSEQ multiplex PCR was the method, and the copy in TCRdb shows in-frame clones only, minus some. V and J calls and clone size follow that table, whereas D and trimming were derived from the DNA. Of about 390,000 clones listed, 70% to 90% are singletons. The origin of this receptor is an older woman with COVID-19, enrolled during active disease. The chain has TRBV7-6 and TRBJ1-5; D call uncertain. The sequenced material came from peripheral blood. CDR3 nucleotide sequence: TGTGCCAGCAGCTTAGTGGCAGCGGGCAATCAGCCCCAGCATTTT. Residues: CASSLVAAGNQPQHF.